This is a list of T cell receptor beta chains from one sample in a study of tumor-infiltrating lymphocytes in primary liver carcinoma. MiXCR, applied by TCRdb to the multiplex PCR reads, yields one record per CDR3 protein. Of 90,000 to 150,000 distinct CDR3 sequences in the sample, around 70% are singletons; the top ten hold roughly 7.3%. Sample: tumor-adjacent normal liver tissue. These receptor sequences come from a woman aged 55-75 years with primary liver carcinoma and hepatitis B virus infection. CDR3s include the opening cysteine and the closing phenylalanine or tryptophan. D genes are given only for firm matches. Clone size is given for some rows only: seen once, a few or many times, or a class if the clone is expanded.

-	TRBD2	TRBV7-9	16	TRBJ2-2	CASSLGLVGESGELFF	TGTGCCAGCAGCCTTGGACTAGTGGGAGAATCCGGGGAGCTGTTTTTT
many	TRBD1	TRBV5-6	15	TRBJ2-5	CASSSVQGAVETQYF	TGTGCCAGCAGCTCGGTACAGGGGGCGGTGGAGACCCAGTACTTC
-	TRBD2	TRBV6-4	16	TRBJ2-3	CVSSDVTGGSIDTQYF	TGTGTCAGCAGTGACGTAACGGGAGGGTCCATAGATACGCAGTATTTT
many	TRBD2	TRBV28	15	TRBJ2-2	CASSGTSGNTGELFF	TGTGCCAGCAGTGGGACTAGCGGAAACACCGGGGAGCTGTTTTTT
few	TRBD1	TRBV6-5	13	TRBJ1-2	CASGYTGVYGYTF	TGTGCCAGCGGTTATACAGGGGTTTATGGCTACACCTTC
-	TRBD2	TRBV5-1	16	TRBJ2-1	CASGLYPSGTYNEQFF	TGCGCCAGCGGCTTGTATCCTAGCGGGACTTACAATGAGCAGTTCTTC
-	-	TRBV6-2/TRBV6-3	14	TRBJ2-1	CASSSSILAPEQFF	TGTGCCAGTAGTTCCAGCATACTAGCCCCTGAGCAGTTCTTC
many	TRBD2	TRBV10-3	16	TRBJ2-1	CAISGVGTSFSDEQFF	TGTGCCATCAGTGGGGTGGGGACTAGTTTTAGCGATGAGCAGTTCTTC
few	TRBD1	TRBV7-9	17	TRBJ1-2	CASSLGMDRDLNYGYTF	TGTGCCAGCAGCTTAGGGATGGACAGGGACCTTAACTATGGCTACACCTTC
many	-	TRBV28	13	TRBJ1-1	CASSLNTGFQAFF	TGTGCCAGCAGTTTAAATACAGGCTTCCAAGCTTTCTTT
few	-	TRBV28	13	TRBJ2-1	CASSLSRVNEQFF	TGTGCCAGCAGTTTATCAAGGGTAAATGAGCAGTTCTTC
few	TRBD1	TRBV19	16	TRBJ1-1	CASRIRDRGMNTEAFF	TGTGCCAGTAGGATAAGGGACAGGGGTATGAACACTGAAGCTTTCTTT
once	-	TRBV5-6	19	TRBJ2-7	CASSLRASGCPGGFYEQYF	TGTGCCAGCAGCTTGAGGGCTAGTGGGTGTCCCGGTGGGTTCTACGAGCAGTACTTC
many	-	TRBV21-1	14	TRBJ2-1	CASSKAEGNNEQFF	TGTGCCAGCAGCAAAGCTGAGGGGAACAATGAGCAGTTCTTC
once	TRBD2	TRBV11-1	14	TRBJ2-3	CASSLGLRAGESHF	TGTGCCAGCAGCTTAGGGCTACGTGCGGGAGAATCTCACTTT
-	-	TRBV6-5	13	TRBJ2-3	CASSYPNPRLQYF	TGTGCCAGCAGTTACCCTAACCCTCGACTGCAGTATTTT
-	-	TRBV6-5	14	TRBJ2-6	CASSWDPGADVLTF	TGTGCCAGCAGTTGGGACCCTGGGGCCGACGTCCTGACTTTC
few	-	TRBV19	15	TRBJ1-2	CASSRGGRSVHGYTF	TGTGCCAGTAGTCGTGGCGGACGGTCCGTTCATGGCTACACCTTC
-	-	TRBV21-1	16	TRBJ2-3	CASSGRGTSEGDRQYF	TGTGCCAGCAGCGGACGCGGGACTAGCGAAGGAGATAGGCAGTATTTT
-	TRBD1	TRBV11-3	16	TRBJ2-3	CANSPRQGSSTDTQCF	TGTGCCAACAGCCCCAGACAGGGGTCAAGCACAGATACGCAGTGTTTT
medium-sized	-	TRBV11-1	15	TRBJ2-2	CASSPGPLQAGELFF	TGTGCCAGCAGTCCCGGGCCGCTTCAGGCCGGGGAGCTGTTTTTT
-	-	TRBV29-1	12	TRBJ2-7	CSIQGMANEQYF	TGCAGCATTCAAGGGATGGCTAACGAGCAGTACTTC
-	-	TRBV4-1	15	TRBJ2-7	CASNHPGEGGEEQYF	TGTGCCAGCAACCACCCTGGAGAAGGGGGGGAAGAGCAGTACTTC
-	-	TRBV29-1	15	TRBJ1-1	CIVCQTGIGNTEAFF	TGCATCGTTTGCCAAACCGGGATAGGGAACACTGAAGCTTTCTTT
-	TRBD2	TRBV7-8	18	TRBJ2-1	CASSSGVLAGDTYNEQFF	TGTGCCAGCAGCTCCGGGGTGCTAGCGGGGGACACCTACAATGAGCAGTTCTTC
many	TRBD1	TRBV6-4	14	TRBJ2-2	CASSDRGHTGELFF	TGTGCCAGCAGTGACAGGGGGCACACCGGGGAGCTGTTTTTT
once	-	TRBV5-6	13	TRBJ2-1	CASSSDVYNELFF	TGTGCCAGCAGCTCGGATGTGTACAATGAGCTGTTCTTC
-	-	TRBV5-1	13	TRBJ2-1	CVSSLPYYFEQFF	TGCGTCAGCAGCCTACCGTACTATTTTGAGCAGTTCTTC
-	TRBD1	TRBV5-1	14	TRBJ2-7	CTSSLGTATYEQYF	TGCACCAGCAGCCTGGGGACAGCCACCTACGAGCAGTACTTC
few	TRBD1	TRBV11-2	14	TRBJ2-3	CTSSLDAGGDTQYF	TGTACCAGCAGCTTAGACGCAGGGGGAGATACGCAGTATTTT
-	-	TRBV11-2	14	TRBJ2-7	CASSLEEYGYEQYF	TGTGCCAGCAGCTTAGAGGAGTACGGCTACGAGCAATACTTC
-	TRBD1	TRBV16	16	TRBJ1-5	CASSFGQGRRNQPQHF	TGTGCCAGCAGCTTCGGACAGGGTCGTCGCAATCAGCCCCAGCATTTT
-	-	TRBV29-1	13	TRBJ1-3	CSVGHSSGSTIYF	TGCAGCGTCGGACACAGCTCTGGAAGCACCATATACTTT
-	TRBD1	TRBV29-1	12	TRBJ1-2	CSVAHRGYDYSF	TGCAGCGTTGCCCACAGGGGCTATGACTACAGCTTC
-	-	TRBV6-2/TRBV6-3	15	TRBJ2-3	CTSKKGDFPTDTQYF	TGTACCAGCAAAAAAGGGGACTTCCCCACAGATACACAGTATTTT
-	TRBD2	TRBV5-1	17	TRBJ2-2	CASNWGSAGGITGELFF	TGCGCCAGCAACTGGGGGTCGGCGGGAGGCATCACCGGGGAGCTGTTTTTT
-	TRBD1	TRBV5-1	14	TRBJ2-5	CTSGRGTGGETQYF	TGCACCAGCGGCAGAGGGACAGGAGGGGAGACCCAGTACTTC
many	-	TRBV28	13	TRBJ2-7	CASSRPTSYEQYF	TGTGCCAGCAGCCGACCTACTAGCTACGAGCAGTACTTC
-	TRBD1	TRBV11-1	16	TRBJ2-1	CASSLRTGARYNEQFF	TGTGCCAGCAGTTTACGGACAGGTGCGCGGTACAATGAGCAGTTCTTC
many	TRBD1	TRBV6-5	16	TRBJ1-5	CASSKGQGRTNQPQHF	TGTGCCAGCAGCAAAGGACAGGGCCGAACCAATCAGCCCCAGCATTTT
once	TRBD1	TRBV19	16	TRBJ1-2	CASSYRGLTGRWGYTF	TGTGCCAGCAGCTATAGGGGGCTAACAGGGAGATGGGGATACACCTTC
many	TRBD1	TRBV29-1	11	TRBJ2-1	CSGRTGSEQFF	TGCAGCGGAAGGACAGGGAGTGAGCAGTTCTTC
-	-	TRBV7-9	16	TRBJ2-1	CASSPGLSGIDNEQFF	TGTGCCAGCAGCCCAGGGCTTAGCGGCATAGACAATGAGCAGTTCTTC
-	-	TRBV6-2/TRBV6-3	11	TRBJ1-1	CASGGHAEVFF	TGTGCCAGCGGGGGACACGCCGAAGTTTTCTTT
many	-	TRBV12-3/TRBV12-4	15	TRBJ2-1	CASSFRDGFYNEQFF	TGTGCCAGCAGTTTCCGGGACGGATTTTACAATGAGCAGTTCTTC
few	-	TRBV6-5	15	TRBJ2-1	CASSYSRTAYSEQFF	TGTGCCAGCAGTTACTCGAGGACAGCTTACAGTGAGCAGTTCTTC
-	TRBD2	TRBV6-5	14	TRBJ2-7	CVSSSSGRNYEHYF	TGTGTCAGCAGTTCTAGCGGGAGGAACTACGAGCACTACTTC
once	-	TRBV11-2	18	TRBJ2-5	CANSLDPPRTALVETQYF	TGTGCCAACAGCTTAGATCCCCCACGGACAGCCCTGGTGGAGACCCAGTACTTC
-	TRBD1	TRBV7-9	16	TRBJ1-1	CASNSGQGILNIEAFF	TGTGCCAGCAACTCAGGACAGGGTATATTGAACATTGAAGCTTTCTTT
-	TRBD2	TRBV11-2	19	TRBJ2-2	CASSLSGLVSSGRTGKLFF	TGTGCCAGCAGCCTATCCGGGCTGGTGTCTAGCGGGAGGACTGGGAAGCTGTTTTTT
-	TRBD2	TRBV29-1	15	TRBJ2-1	CSVEHLAGGNNEQFF	TGCAGCGTTGAACATCTAGCGGGAGGAAACAATGAGCAATTCTTC
-	-	TRBV29-1	14	TRBJ1-2	CSVEDRIISYGYTF	TGCAGCGTTGAAGATAGAATCATATCCTATGGCTACACCTTC
-	TRBD2	TRBV11-3	16	TRBJ2-1	CARNTRLAGEVNEQFF	TGTGCCAGGAACACCCGACTAGCGGGAGAGGTGAATGAGCAATTCTTC